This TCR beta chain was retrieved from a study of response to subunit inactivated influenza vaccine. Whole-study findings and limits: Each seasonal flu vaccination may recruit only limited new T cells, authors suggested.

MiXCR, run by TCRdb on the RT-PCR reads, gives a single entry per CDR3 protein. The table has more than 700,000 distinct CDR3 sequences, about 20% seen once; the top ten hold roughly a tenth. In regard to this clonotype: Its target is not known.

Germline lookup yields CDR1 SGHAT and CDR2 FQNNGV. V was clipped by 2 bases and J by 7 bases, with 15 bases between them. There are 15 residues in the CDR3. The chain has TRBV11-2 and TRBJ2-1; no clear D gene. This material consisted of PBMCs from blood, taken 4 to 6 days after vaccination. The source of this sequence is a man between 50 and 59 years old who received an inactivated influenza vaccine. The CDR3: CASSLRGGSGNEQFF. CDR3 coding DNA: TGTGCCAGCAGCTTAAGAGGTGGTTCTGGAAATGAGCAGTTCTTC.